This T cell receptor beta chain was recorded in a study of OX40 agonist ivuxolimab in advanced cancers. Profiling relied on immunoSEQ multiplex PCR, and the TCRdb table lists in-frame clones only, not all of them. The sample holds 50,000 to 65,000 clones, over 90% seen once. Researchers took blood at baseline, on cycle 4 day 1, and on cycle 7 day 1. CDR1 is SGHNT and CDR2 is YYREEE in the germline V gene (reference sequence). The junction had 6 bases not matched to a gene; V was cut back by 3 bases and J by 3 bases. The CDR3 is 15 amino acids. The chain has TRBV5-4 and TRBJ2-7; 10 bases align to TRBD1. The material sequenced was CD4+ or CD8+ T cells sorted from blood, taken in a trial of the OX40 agonist ivuxolimab. The clonotype comes from an adult with an advanced solid tumor such as melanoma, head and neck, liver or kidney cancer. CDR3 nucleotides: TGTGCCAGCAGCTCGGGACAGGGGATAATCTACGAGCAGTACTTC. This encodes CASSSGQGIIYEQYF.